The T cell receptor beta chain described here comes from a study of blood T cell repertoires in COVID-19. Participant-reported clinical history was the basis for cohort assignment. Cohort 3 donors counted as recovered after two negative PCRs, clearance, or resolved symptoms. CDR3 length: 15 residues. V dropped 4 bases and J dropped 0 bases, with 11 bases sitting between them. The V gene's germline CDR1 is SGHTS and CDR2 YDEGEE. Produced via immunoSEQ multiplex PCR; TCRdb's table is partial and in-frame only. Among some 320,000 clones listed, more than 90% were seen once. The chain combines TRBV5-8 with TRBJ2-1; tentatively, D is TRBD1 (6 bases). This TCR derives from a man aged 55 to 70 who had recovered from COVID-19. Sequencing used PBMCs or T cells enriched from blood (not recorded which). In DNA form, the CDR3 reads TGTGCCAGCAGCCGAGGGGGATACTCCTACAATGAGCAGTTCTTC. Protein: CASSRGGYSYNEQFF.